The 26 T cell receptor beta chains below come from one sample, sequenced in a study of response to subunit inactivated influenza vaccine. MiXCR, run by TCRdb on the RT-PCR reads, gives a single entry per CDR3 protein. The table includes about 300,000 distinct CDR3 sequences, less than 25% detected once. Here the sequenced sample was PBMCs from blood, taken less than 22 months after vaccination. These receptors all stem from a man aged 50 to 69 who received an inactivated influenza vaccine.

On this clonotype itself: A much larger clone differs by one base, so this may be a read error. The chain uses TRBV12-3 or TRBV12-4 and TRBJ1-5, with a possible D match to TRBD1 (5 bases). Trimming removed 5 bases from V and 0 bases from J, with 11 bases in between. The CDR3 contains 15 residues. In DNA, the CDR3 is TGTGCCAGCAGTGGGGGGGATTATAGCAATCAGCCCCAGCATTTT. Protein: CASSGGDYSNQPQHF.

The table lists this clonotype with a few counts. The chain combines TRBV4-2 with TRBJ2-5, with D perhaps TRBD1 (5 bases). This CDR3 contains 14 residues. Germline V gene lookup returns CDR1 LGHNA and CDR2 YNFKEQ. V dropped 0 bases and J dropped 4 bases, with 9 bases sitting between them. The CDR3 is CASSQEGQGETQYF. In DNA form, the CDR3 reads TGTGCCAGCAGCCAAGAAGGGCAGGGAGAGACCCAGTACTTC.

This clonotype appeared once. V is TRBV30 and J is TRBJ2-1; 8 bases are shared with TRBD2. The CDR3 runs 17 residues. From germline, CDR1 is GTSNPN and CDR2 SVGIG (reference sequence). V gave up 0 bases and J gave up 1 base; unmatched junction bases: 8. The DNA of the CDR3 is TGTGCCTGGAGTGTATCGGGAGGGCCCAGGTCCTACAATGAGCAGTTCTTC. The encoded protein is CAWSVSGGPRSYNEQFF.

The chain carries TRBV6-2 or TRBV6-3 and TRBJ1-5; D is undetermined. Trimming pared 6 bases from V and 6 bases from J, leaving 15 bases between. Germline loops: CDR1 MNHEY, CDR2 SVGEGT. This CDR3 contains 14 residues. The CDR3 DNA reads as TGTGCCAGCAGAGTCTTCCAAGGAGGTCAGCCCCAGCATTTT. Protein product: CASRVFQGGQPQHF.

In this sample, this clonotype turned up many times. The J gene is TRBJ1-1, the V gene TRBV20-1; a weak D match, TRBD1 (6 bases). The CDR3 has 14 residues. Germline V CDR1 and CDR2: DFQATT, SNEGSKA (reference sequence). Trimming cost V 4 bases and J 5 bases, with 17 bases left between them. The CDR3 region has the DNA TGCAGTGCTACCGGCGGGGGGCTGGGGACTGAAGCTTTCTTT. Translated, it gives CSATGGGLGTEAFF.

This clonotype was seen a handful of times. The V and J genes are TRBV7-2 and TRBJ1-5, with D possibly matching TRBD1 (5 bases). The germline V gene encodes CDR1 SGHTA and CDR2 FQGNSA. This CDR3 is 15 amino acids long. V was pared by 3 bases and J by 0 bases, with 9 bases between. CDR3 nucleotide sequence: TGTGCCAGCAGCTTCGAGGGGAATAGCAATCAGCCCCAGCATTTT. It translates to CASSFEGNSNQPQHF. The whole variable domain, remainder taken from reference TRBV7-2 and TRBJ1-5, is GAGVSQSPSNKVTEKGKDVELRCDPISGHTALYWYRQSLGQGLEFLIYFQGNSAPDKSGLPSDRFSAERTGGSVSTLTIQRTQQEDSAVYLCASSFEGNSNQPQHFGDGTRLSIL.

In this sample, this clonotype turned up a few times. V usage is TRBV25-1 and J usage is TRBJ2-3, with D unresolved. Germline V gives CDR1 MGHDK, CDR2 SYGVNS. This CDR3 comprises 13 residues. The germline V and J ends were trimmed by 6 bases and 5 bases, with 12 bases remaining between them. CDR3 region: CASRIPWGDTQYF. In DNA form, the CDR3 reads TGTGCCAGCAGAATCCCTTGGGGAGATACGCAGTATTTT.

This sequence joins TRBV7-8 and TRBJ2-4, with D possibly TRBD1 on 6 matching bases. CDR1 is SGHVS, CDR2 FQNEAQ, per germline. This CDR3 is 14 amino acids long. V lost 5 bases and J lost 7, with 15 bases in between. CDR3 sequence: CASSHREWINIQYF. The DNA for the CDR3 is TGTGCCAGCAGCCACAGGGAGTGGATCAACATTCAGTACTTC. The full variable domain, completed using reference TRBV7-8 and TRBJ2-4, is GAGVSQSPRYKVAKRGQDVALRCDPISGHVSLFWYQQALGQGPEFLTYFQNEAQLDKSGLPSDRFFAERPEGSVSTLKIQRTQQEDSAVYLCASSHREWINIQYFGAGTRLSVL.

This clonotype was counted between two and nine times. This rearrangement joins TRBV2 to TRBJ2-1; maybe TRBD2 (6 bases). CDR3 size: 15 residues. Trimming pared 1 base from V and 5 bases from J, leaving 12 bases between. CDR1 is SNHLY and CDR2 is FYNNEI in the germline V gene. CDR3 sequence reads: CASSEGGGSDNEQFF. Here the CDR3 DNA reads TGTGCCAGCAGTGAAGGTGGAGGGAGCGACAATGAGCAGTTCTTC. The full variable domain, with the rest looked up from reference TRBV2 and TRBJ2-1, is EPEVTQTPSHQVTQMGQEVILRCVPISNHLYFYWYRQILGQKVEFLVSFYNNEISEKSEIFDDQFSVERPDGSNFTLKIRSTKLEDSAMYFCASSEGGGSDNEQFFGPGTRLTVL.

This clonotype was recorded a few times. V and J are TRBV28 and TRBJ2-3; D gene ambiguous. Trimming shortened V by 7 bases and J by 0 bases, and 11 bases separated the two germline ends. Germline CDR1 reads MDHEN; CDR2 reads SYDVKM. This CDR3 region has 14 residues. CDR3 in amino acids: CASTLLRSTDTQYF. The CDR3 bases are TGTGCCAGCACCCTCCTGAGGAGCACAGATACGCAGTATTTT.

The chain carries TRBV5-1 and TRBJ2-1, with TRBD1 matching over 8 bases. CDR3 length: 16 amino acids. V was clipped by 4 bases and J by 5 bases; unmatched bases: 11. Germline CDR1 reads SGHRS; CDR2 reads YFSETQ. The CDR3 region has the DNA TGCGCCAGCAGCCTGACAGGGGTCGGGGTTAACAATGAGCAGTTCTTC. This codes for CASSLTGVGVNNEQFF.

The chain links TRBV27 to TRBJ2-5; D possibly matches TRBD1 or TRBD2 (6 bases each). Trimming took off 4 bases at V and 4 bases at J, with 22 bases between the two ends. The CDR3 spans 17 residues. Germline assignment: CDR1 MNHEY and CDR2 SMNVEV (reference sequence). In DNA form, the CDR3 reads TGTGCCAGCAGTTCCCAATGGGGGGCAGGGCGTCGAGAGACCCAGTACTTC. It is translated as CASSSQWGAGRRETQYF.

The J gene is TRBJ2-2, the V gene TRBV28, with 8 bases matching TRBD1. The ends lost 5 bases at V and 4 bases at J; junction bases unmatched: 6. Germline V lookup: CDR1 MDHEN, CDR2 SYDVKM. CDR3 size: 15 residues. Written as DNA, the CDR3 is TGTGCCAGCAGTGGCCGGGACAGGTTCACCGGGGAGCTGTTTTTT. Amino acid sequence: CASSGRDRFTGELFF.

The chain couples TRBV6-2 or TRBV6-3 to TRBJ2-7; 8 positions match TRBD1. The J segment lost 1 base and the V segment lost 5 bases, leaving 10 bases of the junction unmatched. Looked up from germline, CDR1 is MNHEY and CDR2 is SVGEGT. The CDR3 totals 16 residues. The DNA of the CDR3 is TGTGCCAGCAGTCCACCCCACAGGGGGTCATCCTACGAGCAGTACTTC. Its protein product is CASSPPHRGSSYEQYF.

The table lists this clonotype with a few counts. This chain uses TRBV20-1 with TRBJ1-2; D uncertain. CDR1 DFQATT and CDR2 SNEGSKA come from the germline V gene (reference sequence). The CDR3 totals 13 residues. V was trimmed by 3 bases and J by 2 bases, leaving 10 bases between them. The CDR3 here is CSASLPTNYGYTF. CDR3 nucleotide sequence: TGCAGTGCTAGCTTACCGACAAACTATGGCTACACCTTC.

The CDR3, as DNA: TGCGCCAGCAGCCAGGACAGGGGGCTTTACGAGCAGTACTTC. Translating gives CASSQDRGLYEQYF. This chain uses TRBV5-1 with TRBJ2-7, with 11 bases that match TRBD1. The J segment lost 4 bases and the V segment lost 4 bases, leaving 4 bases of the junction unmatched. Germline-derived CDR1 and CDR2 are SGHRS and YFSETQ. The CDR3 has 14 residues. The entire variable domain, with the rest obtained from reference TRBV5-1 and TRBJ2-7, is as follows: KAGVTQTPRYLIKTRGQQVTLSCSPISGHRSVSWYQQTPGQGLQFLFEYFSETQRNKGNFPGRFSGRQFSNSRSEMNVSTLELGDSALYLCASSQDRGLYEQYFGPGTRLTVT.

This clonotype has just a few counts. The chain has TRBV3-1 and TRBJ1-1, with 10 bases matching TRBD1. Germline loops: CDR1 LGHDT, CDR2 YNNKEL (reference sequence). CDR3 size: 15 residues. The junction had 9 bases not matched to a gene; V was cut back by 1 base and J by 10 bases. The CDR3, as DNA: TGTGCCAGCAGCCAAGGGACAGGGGGAACGAGTGGAGCTTTCTTT. Encoded protein: CASSQGTGGTSGAFF.

There are a few counts of this clonotype. The V call is TRBV9, the J call TRBJ1-1; 8 bases align to TRBD1. The CDR3 is 15 residues long. V lost 3 bases to trimming and J lost 1 base; unmatched junction nucleotides: 5. The V gene's germline CDR1 is SGDLS and CDR2 YYNGEE. The CDR3 is CASSALGTGNTEAFF. Written as DNA, the CDR3 is TGTGCCAGCAGCGCCCTCGGGACAGGGAACACTGAAGCTTTCTTT.

The chain carries TRBV20-1 and TRBJ1-5; D is undetermined. The CDR3 has 15 residues. The ends were cut back, 0 bases at V and 0 bases at J, with 9 bases in the middle. The germline CDR1 and CDR2 sequences are DFQATT and SNEGSKA (reference sequence). Here the CDR3 reads CSARDVYNSNQPQHF. The CDR3 coding sequence is TGCAGTGCTAGAGATGTTTACAATAGCAATCAGCCCCAGCATTTT.

The J gene is TRBJ2-7, the V gene TRBV4-3; D not resolved. Germline V gene data show CDR1 as LGHNA and CDR2 as YSLEER. The germline V and J ends were trimmed by 2 bases and 4 bases, with 9 bases remaining between them. The length of the CDR3 is 13 residues. In DNA, the CDR3 is TGCGCCAGCAGCCAATTGGACGGATACGAGCAGTACTTC. Amino acids: CASSQLDGYEQYF.

The chain is built from TRBV5-5 and TRBJ2-3; 8 bases are shared with TRBD1. Germline trimming cut 0 bases from V and 4 bases from J; bases unmatched to any gene: 4. In germline, CDR1 is SGHKS, CDR2 YYEKEE (reference sequence). The CDR3 totals 15 residues. The CDR3 nucleotides read TGTGCCAGCAGCTTGGGACAGGGGATCCCAGATACGCAGTATTTT. It specifies CASSLGQGIPDTQYF.

J is TRBJ1-2 and V is TRBV12-3 or TRBV12-4, with 10 bases identical to TRBD1. The CDR3 is 15 residues long. The junction had 4 bases not matched to a gene; V was cut back by 1 base and J by 5 bases. Here the CDR3 DNA reads TGTGCCAGCAGTTTAGGGACAGGGGGGCCGTATGGCTACACCTTC. This translates into CASSLGTGGPYGYTF.

The chain combines TRBV20-1 with TRBJ1-1; TRBD1 is a possible D gene (5 bases). The length of the CDR3 is 14 residues. With 6 bases removed from V and 0 bases from J, the gap between germline ends came to 14 bases. Germline CDR1 is DFQATT and CDR2 is SNEGSKA (reference sequence). The CDR3 nucleotides read TGCAGTGCCCGTTCGGGGGGAATGAACACTGAAGCTTTCTTT. This encodes CSARSGGMNTEAFF.

This chain joins TRBV12-3 or TRBV12-4 and TRBJ2-7; TRBD1 might be the D (6 bases). The CDR3 covers 13 residues. V dropped 6 bases and J dropped 0 bases, with 9 bases sitting between them. This CDR3 is CASSGTSSYEQYF. CDR3 nucleotide sequence: TGTGCCAGCAGCGGGACATCCTCCTACGAGCAGTACTTC.

The gene calls are TRBV5-1 and TRBJ2-1; 9 bases line up with TRBD1. The ends lost 3 bases at V and 12 bases at J; junction bases unmatched: 13. In germline, CDR1 is SGHRS, CDR2 YFSETQ. The length of the CDR3 is 15 residues. This chain's CDR3 is CASSSPGQGISSQFF. Here the CDR3 DNA reads TGCGCCAGCAGCTCACCGGGACAGGGTATATCGTCGCAGTTCTTC.

The CDR3 sequence is CASSLAMGALQPQHF. The CDR3, as DNA: TGTGCCAGCAGTTTAGCGATGGGAGCACTCCAGCCCCAGCATTTT. V is TRBV27 and J is TRBJ1-5; D unresolved. Germline V gene data show CDR1 as MNHEY and CDR2 as SMNVEV (reference sequence). This CDR3 has 15 amino acids. The V end was cut by 2 bases, the J end by 7 bases, with 15 bases between.